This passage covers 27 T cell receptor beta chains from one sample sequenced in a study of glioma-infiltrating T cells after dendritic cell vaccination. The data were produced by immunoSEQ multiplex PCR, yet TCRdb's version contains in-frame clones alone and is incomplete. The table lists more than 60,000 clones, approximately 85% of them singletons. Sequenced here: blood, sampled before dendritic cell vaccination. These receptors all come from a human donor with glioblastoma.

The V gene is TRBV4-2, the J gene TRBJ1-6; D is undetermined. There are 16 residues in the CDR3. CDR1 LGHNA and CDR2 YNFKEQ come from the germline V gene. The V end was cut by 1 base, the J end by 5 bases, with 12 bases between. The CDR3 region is CASSQVISGNNSPLHF. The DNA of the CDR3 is TGTGCCAGCAGCCAAGTCATCTCGGGGAATAATTCACCCCTCCACTTT.

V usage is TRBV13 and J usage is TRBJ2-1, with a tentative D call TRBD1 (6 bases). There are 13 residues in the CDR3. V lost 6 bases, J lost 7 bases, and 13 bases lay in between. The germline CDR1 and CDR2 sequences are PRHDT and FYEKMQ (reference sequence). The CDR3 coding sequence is TGTGCCAGCAGAACAACGAGGGGGAATGAGCAGTTCTTC. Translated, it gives CASRTTRGNEQFF.

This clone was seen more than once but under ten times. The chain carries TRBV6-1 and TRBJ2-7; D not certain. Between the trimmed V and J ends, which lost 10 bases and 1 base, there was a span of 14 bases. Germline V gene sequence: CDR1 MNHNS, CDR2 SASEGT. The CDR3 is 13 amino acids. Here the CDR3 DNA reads TGTGCCACCGAGATCCAGGAATCCTACGAGCAGTACTTC. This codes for CATEIQESYEQYF.

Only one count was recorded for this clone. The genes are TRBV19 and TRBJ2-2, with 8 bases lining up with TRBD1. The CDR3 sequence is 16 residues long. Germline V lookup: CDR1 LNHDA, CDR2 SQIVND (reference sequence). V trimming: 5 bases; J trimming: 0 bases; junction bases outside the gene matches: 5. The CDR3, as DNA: TGTGCCAGTAGTCTAACAGGGGGGTCGAACACCGGGGAGCTGTTTTTT. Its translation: CASSLTGGSNTGELFF.

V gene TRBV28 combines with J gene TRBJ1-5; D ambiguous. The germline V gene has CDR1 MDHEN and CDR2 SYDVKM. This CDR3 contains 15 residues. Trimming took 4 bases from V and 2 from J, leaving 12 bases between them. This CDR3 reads CASSWERKRNQPQHF. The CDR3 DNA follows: TGTGCCAGCAGTTGGGAGAGGAAGCGCAATCAGCCCCAGCATTTT.

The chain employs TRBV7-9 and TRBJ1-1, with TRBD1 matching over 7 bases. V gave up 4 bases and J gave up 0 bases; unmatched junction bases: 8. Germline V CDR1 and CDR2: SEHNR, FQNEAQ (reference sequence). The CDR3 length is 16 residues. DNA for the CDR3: TGTGCCAGCAGCTCGGCAGGGGGACAGTTGAACACTGAAGCTTTCTTT. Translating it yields CASSSAGGQLNTEAFF.

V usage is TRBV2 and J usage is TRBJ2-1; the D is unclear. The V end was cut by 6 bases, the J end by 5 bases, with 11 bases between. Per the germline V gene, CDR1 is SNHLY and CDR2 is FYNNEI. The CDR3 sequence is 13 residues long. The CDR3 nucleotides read TGTGCCAGCAGCGGAATGACAAACAATGAGCAGTTCTTC. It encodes CASSGMTNNEQFF.

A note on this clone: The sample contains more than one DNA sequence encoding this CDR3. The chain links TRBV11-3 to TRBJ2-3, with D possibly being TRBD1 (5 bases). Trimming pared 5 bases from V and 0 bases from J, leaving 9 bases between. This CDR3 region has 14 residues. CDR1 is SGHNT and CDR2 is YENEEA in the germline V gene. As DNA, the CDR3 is TGTGCCAGCAGCCTAGGGGCGAGCACAGATACGCAGTATTTT. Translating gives CASSLGASTDTQYF. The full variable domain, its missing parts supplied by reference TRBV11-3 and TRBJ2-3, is EAGVVQSPRYKIIEKKQPVAFWCNPISGHNTLYWYLQNLGQGPELLIRYENEEAVDDSQLPKDRFSAERLKGVDSTLKIQPAELGDSAVYLCASSLGASTDTQYFGPGTRLTVL.

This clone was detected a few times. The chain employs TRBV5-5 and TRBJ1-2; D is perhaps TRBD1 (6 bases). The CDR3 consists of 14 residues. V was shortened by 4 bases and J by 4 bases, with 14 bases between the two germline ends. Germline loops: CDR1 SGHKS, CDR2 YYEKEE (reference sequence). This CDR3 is CASSGGGPFYGYTF. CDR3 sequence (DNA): TGTGCCAGCAGCGGGGGGGGGCCCTTCTATGGCTACACCTTC.

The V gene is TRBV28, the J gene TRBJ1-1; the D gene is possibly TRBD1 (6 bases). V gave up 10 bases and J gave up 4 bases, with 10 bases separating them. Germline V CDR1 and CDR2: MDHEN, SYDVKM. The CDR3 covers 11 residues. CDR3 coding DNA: TGTGCCATAAGAGGGGGCACTGAAGCTTTCTTT. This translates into CAIRGGTEAFF.

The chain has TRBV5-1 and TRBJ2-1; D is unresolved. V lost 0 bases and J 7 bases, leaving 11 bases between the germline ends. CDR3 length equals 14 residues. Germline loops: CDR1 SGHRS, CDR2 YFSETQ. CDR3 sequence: CASSLGPHWNEQFF. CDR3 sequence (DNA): TGCGCCAGCAGCTTGGGCCCACATTGGAATGAGCAGTTCTTC.

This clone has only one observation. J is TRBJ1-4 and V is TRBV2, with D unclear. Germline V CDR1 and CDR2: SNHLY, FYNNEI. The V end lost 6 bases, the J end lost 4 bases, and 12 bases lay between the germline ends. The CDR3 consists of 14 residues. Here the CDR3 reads CASSENTVNEKLFF. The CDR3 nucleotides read TGTGCCAGCAGCGAGAATACGGTTAATGAAAAACTGTTTTTT. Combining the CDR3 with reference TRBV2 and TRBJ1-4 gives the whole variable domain EPEVTQTPSHQVTQMGQEVILRCVPISNHLYFYWYRQILGQKVEFLVSFYNNEISEKSEIFDDQFSVERPDGSNFTLKIRSTKLEDSAMYFCASSENTVNEKLFFGSGTQLSVL.

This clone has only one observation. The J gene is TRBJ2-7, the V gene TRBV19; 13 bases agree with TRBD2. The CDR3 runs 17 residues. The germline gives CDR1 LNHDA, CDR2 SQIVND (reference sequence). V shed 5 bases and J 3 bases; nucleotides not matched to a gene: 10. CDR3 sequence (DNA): TGTGCCAGTAGTCCCCGCCCGACTAGCGGGGGGCTCTACGAGCAGTACTTC. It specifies CASSPRPTSGGLYEQYF.

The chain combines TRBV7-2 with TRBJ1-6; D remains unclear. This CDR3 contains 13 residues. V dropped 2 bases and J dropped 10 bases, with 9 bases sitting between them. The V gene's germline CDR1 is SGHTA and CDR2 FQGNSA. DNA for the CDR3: TGTGCCAGCAGCTTAACGGGTGGCTCACCCCTCCACTTT. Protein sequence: CASSLTGGSPLHF.

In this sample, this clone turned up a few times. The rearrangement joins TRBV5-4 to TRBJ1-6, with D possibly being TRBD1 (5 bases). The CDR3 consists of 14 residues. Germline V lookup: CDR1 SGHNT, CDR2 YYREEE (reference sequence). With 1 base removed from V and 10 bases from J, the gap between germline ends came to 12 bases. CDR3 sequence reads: CASSLIDSGSPLHF. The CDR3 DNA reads TGTGCCAGCAGCTTGATCGACAGTGGCTCACCCCTCCACTTT.

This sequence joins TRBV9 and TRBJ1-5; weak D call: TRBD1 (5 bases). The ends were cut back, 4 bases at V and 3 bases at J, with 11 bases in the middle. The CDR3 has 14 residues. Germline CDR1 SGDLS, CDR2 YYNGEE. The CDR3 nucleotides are TGTGCCAGCAGCCCAGGGTTCCCCAATCAGCCCCAGCATTTT. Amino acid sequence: CASSPGFPNQPQHF. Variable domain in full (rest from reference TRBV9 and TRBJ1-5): DSGVTQTPKHLITATGQRVTLRCSPRSGDLSVYWYQQSLDQGLQFLIQYYNGEERAKGNILERFSAQQFPDLHSELNLSSLELGDSALYFCASSPGFPNQPQHFGDGTRLSIL.

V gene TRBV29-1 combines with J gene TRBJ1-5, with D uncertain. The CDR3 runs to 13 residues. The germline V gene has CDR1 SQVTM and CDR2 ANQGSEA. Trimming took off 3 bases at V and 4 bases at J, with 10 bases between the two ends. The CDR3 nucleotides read TGCAGCGTTGAGGCAGGTCAAAATCAGCCCCAGCATTTT. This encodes CSVEAGQNQPQHF.

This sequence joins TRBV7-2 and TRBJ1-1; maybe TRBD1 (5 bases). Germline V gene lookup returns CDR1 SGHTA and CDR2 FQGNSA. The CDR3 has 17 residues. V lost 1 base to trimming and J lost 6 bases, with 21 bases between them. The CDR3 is CASSLEVGQGGWAEAFF. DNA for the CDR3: TGTGCCAGCAGCTTAGAAGTAGGGCAGGGCGGTTGGGCTGAAGCTTTCTTT.

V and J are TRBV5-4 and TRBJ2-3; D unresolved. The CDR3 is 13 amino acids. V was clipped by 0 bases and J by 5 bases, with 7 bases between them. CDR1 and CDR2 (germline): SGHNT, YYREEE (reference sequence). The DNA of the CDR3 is TGTGCCAGCAGCTTGGCCGGAGAAGATACGCAGTATTTT. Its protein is CASSLAGEDTQYF. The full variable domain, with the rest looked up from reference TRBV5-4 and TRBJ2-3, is ETGVTQSPTHLIKTRGQQVTLRCSSQSGHNTVSWYQQALGQGPQFIFQYYREEENGRGNFPPRFSGLQFPNYSSELNVNALELDDSALYLCASSLAGEDTQYFGPGTRLTVL.

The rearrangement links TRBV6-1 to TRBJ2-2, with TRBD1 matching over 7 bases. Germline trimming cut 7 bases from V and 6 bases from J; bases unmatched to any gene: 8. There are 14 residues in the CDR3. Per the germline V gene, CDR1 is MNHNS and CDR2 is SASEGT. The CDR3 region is CASTRDRVPGELFF. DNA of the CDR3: TGTGCCAGCACCAGAGACAGGGTCCCCGGGGAGCTGTTTTTT.

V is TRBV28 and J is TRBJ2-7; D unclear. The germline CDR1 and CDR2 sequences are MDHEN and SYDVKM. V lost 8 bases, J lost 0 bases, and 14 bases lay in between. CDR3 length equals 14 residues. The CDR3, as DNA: TGTGCCAGCGCCTCAGTGGGCAGCTCCTACGAGCAGTACTTC. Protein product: CASASVGSSYEQYF. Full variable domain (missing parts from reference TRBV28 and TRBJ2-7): DVKVTQSSRYLVKRTGEKVFLECVQDMDHENMFWYRQDPGLGLRLIYFSYDVKMKEKGDIPEGYSVSREKKERFSLILESASTNQTSMYLCASASVGSSYEQYFGPGTRLTVT.

The CDR3 is CASSLRTEQETQYF. The CDR3 DNA is TGTGCCAGCAGCTTACGGACAGAGCAAGAGACCCAGTACTTC. The gene calls are TRBV5-4 and TRBJ2-5, with D possibly matching TRBD1 (6 bases). With 2 bases removed from V and 2 bases from J, the gap between germline ends came to 10 bases. This CDR3 has 14 residues. Germline CDR1 and CDR2: SGHNT and YYREEE (reference sequence).

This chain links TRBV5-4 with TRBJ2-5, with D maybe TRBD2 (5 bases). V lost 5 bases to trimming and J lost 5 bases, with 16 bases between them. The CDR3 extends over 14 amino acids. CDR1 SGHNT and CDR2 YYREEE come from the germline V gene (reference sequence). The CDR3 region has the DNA TGTGCCAGCAGTTCGGACCCGACGGGGGAGACCCAGTACTTC. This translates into CASSSDPTGETQYF.

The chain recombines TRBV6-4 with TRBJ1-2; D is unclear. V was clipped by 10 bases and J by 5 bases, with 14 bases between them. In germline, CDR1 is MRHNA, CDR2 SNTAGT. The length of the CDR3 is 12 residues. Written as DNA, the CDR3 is TGTGCCACCCCGGGTCATGGGTATGGCTACACCTTC. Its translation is CATPGHGYGYTF.

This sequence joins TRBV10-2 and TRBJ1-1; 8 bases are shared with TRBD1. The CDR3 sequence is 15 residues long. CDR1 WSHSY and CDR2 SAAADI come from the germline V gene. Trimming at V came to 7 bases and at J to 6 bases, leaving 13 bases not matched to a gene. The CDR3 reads CASTSRTGLNAEAFF. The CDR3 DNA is TGCGCCAGCACGTCCAGGACAGGGTTAAACGCTGAAGCTTTCTTT.

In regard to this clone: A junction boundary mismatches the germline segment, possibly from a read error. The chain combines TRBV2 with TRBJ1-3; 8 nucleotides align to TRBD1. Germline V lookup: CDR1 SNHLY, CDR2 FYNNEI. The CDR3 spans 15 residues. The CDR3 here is CASNELDRAGNTIYF. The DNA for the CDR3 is TGTGCCAGCAATGAACTGGACAGGGCCGGAAACACCATATATTTT.

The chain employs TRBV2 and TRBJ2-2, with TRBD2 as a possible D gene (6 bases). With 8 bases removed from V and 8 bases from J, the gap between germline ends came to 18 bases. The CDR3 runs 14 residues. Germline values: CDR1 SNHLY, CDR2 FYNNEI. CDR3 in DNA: TGTGCCAGCGGAACAAACTGGGACTTTGGGGAGCTGTTTTTT. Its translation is CASGTNWDFGELFF.